Described below is a single T cell receptor beta chain sequence and its context. The data are from a study of control samples from healthy donors and cancer patients. The data were produced by immunoSEQ multiplex PCR, yet TCRdb's version contains in-frame clones alone and is incomplete. The sample includes 190,000 or so clones, approximately 92% of them seen just once. Per germline, CDR1 MNHEY and CDR2 SMNVEV (reference sequence). The CDR3 is 19 residues long. The trim removed 5 bases at V and 3 bases at J, leaving 15 bases unmatched. The clonotype originates from a man between 18 and 35 years old in good health. J is TRBJ2-1 and V is TRBV27; 11 bases agree with TRBD2. The sample consisted of blood. The DNA for the CDR3 is TGTGCCAGCAGTCCGACTAGCGGGGAACCGGAAAGTTTCTACAATGAGCAGTTCTTC. Residues: CASSPTSGEPESFYNEQFF.